This TCR beta chain was identified during a study of shared clonotypes between healthy human individuals. Study-level background: The donors, a couple of women and three men, were aged 18 to 49. CD4 naive cells filled three plates per donor, CD4 memory three, CD8 naive two and CD8 memory one. Overall study results and limits: Sorted-subset sequencing was shown by rarefaction to be incomplete despite large depth.

A word on this clone: Its target is unknown.

V was clipped by 0 bases and J by 1 base; unmatched bases: 5. The CDR3 loop spans 17 amino acids. Germline V gene data show CDR1 as KGHSH and CDR2 as LQKENI. TCRdb's table, derived via immunoSEQ multiplex PCR, lists solely in-frame clones and lacks some. The sample shows about 1.1 million clones, 60% to 80% of them seen only once. CD4+ cells were split into CD45RA+ naive and CD45RA-negative memory subsets. The TCR comes from a man younger than 30 in good health. Some clones in this sample may be carry-over from other donors' samples. Sequencing used memory CD4+ T cells from PBMCs. The subset: CD45RA-negative fraction. The gene calls are TRBV18 and TRBJ2-3; 9 bases agree with TRBD2. CDR3 amino acids: CASSPPGLADRTDTQYF. The CDR3 DNA is TGTGCCAGCTCACCACCGGGACTAGCAGACCGCACAGATACGCAGTATTTT.